These 5 T cell receptor beta chains originate from one sample sequenced in a study of glioma-infiltrating T cells. The iRepertoire nested amplicon-rescue multiplex PCR amplified TCR alpha and beta CDR3s from RNA. Via MiXCR, TCRdb re-called the multiplex PCR reads, giving one row per CDR3 protein. The repertoire holds about 140,000 distinct CDR3 sequences, with approximately 39% as singletons. The sequenced sample consisted of glioma tissue, nonneoplastic brain tissue, or PBMCs (not recorded which). All receptors come from a human donor with low-grade glioma or glioblastoma, undergoing nonglioma brain surgery, or in good health (not recorded which).

This clonotype was counted only a few times. The rearrangement uses TRBV2 and TRBJ2-3; D unresolved. Germline CDR1 reads SNHLY; CDR2 reads FYNNEI. Trimming cost V 8 bases and J 2 bases, with 5 bases left between them. The CDR3 covers 11 residues. Written as DNA, the CDR3 is TGTGCCAGCCTCCTCACAGATACGCAGTATTTT. This encodes CASLLTDTQYF.

The rearrangement links TRBV18 to TRBJ2-3; no clear D gene. The V and J ends lost 2 bases and 6 bases respectively, with 12 bases between them. Germline V gene lookup returns CDR1 KGHSH and CDR2 LQKENI. The CDR3 is 14 amino acids. CDR3 sequence: CASSPLWQRDTQYF. For the CDR3, the DNA is TGTGCCAGCTCACCATTGTGGCAACGGGATACGCAGTATTTT.

This clonotype was detected only a few times. V is TRBV4-2 and J is TRBJ2-7; D is unclear. Trimming pared 1 base from V and 2 bases from J, leaving 12 bases between. The CDR3 is 15 amino acids. From germline, CDR1 is LGHNA and CDR2 YNFKEQ. CDR3 DNA: TGTGCCAGCAGCCAAGTGGGCGGAGCGCCCTACGAGCAGTACTTC. It is translated as CASSQVGGAPYEQYF.

This chain connects TRBV4-1 to TRBJ2-3; TRBD2 agrees at 10 bases. V lost 6 bases to trimming and J lost 4 bases; unmatched junction nucleotides: 7. Germline V gene lookup returns CDR1 MGHRA and CDR2 YSYEKL. CDR3 length: 15 amino acids. The CDR3 bases are TGCGCCAGCAGTCTAGCGGGAGAGCTAGCAGATACGCAGTATTTT. Protein: CASSLAGELADTQYF.

The chain links TRBV20-1 to TRBJ1-1; D is possibly TRBD1 (6 bases). Trimming cost V 8 bases and J 3 bases, with 19 bases left between them. Germline V gene sequence: CDR1 DFQATT, CDR2 SNEGSKA (reference sequence). The CDR3 contains 14 residues. CDR3 amino acids: CSIGVTGMDTEAFF. CDR3 DNA: TGCAGTATCGGAGTGACAGGAATGGACACTGAAGCTTTCTTT.